These T cell receptor beta chains were read from a single sample in a study of blood T cell repertoires in COVID-19. Repertoires were generated with immunoSEQ multiplex PCR, while TCRdb's copy carries only in-frame clones and drops some. Counted here are 200,000 to 250,000 clones, around 81% occurring once; the ten biggest clones make up about 9.8%. The source material was PBMCs or T cells enriched from blood (not recorded which). These receptors originate from a woman between 50 and 59 years old with acute COVID-19. CDR3s include the opening cysteine and the closing phenylalanine or tryptophan. The D gene is left open where the match is weak. Some rows have no size entry. The others give once, few or many, or a class for an expanded clone.

TRBD2	TRBV4-1	TRBJ2-3	.	CASRRGGTSGSTDTQYF	TGCGCCAGCAGACGCGGGGGGACTAGCGGTAGCACAGATACGCAGTATTTT
TRBD1	TRBV6-2/TRBV6-3	TRBJ2-7	few	CASSKPPGQGTSEQYF	TGTGCCAGCAGTAAGCCTCCGGGACAGGGGACAAGCGAGCAGTACTTC
.	TRBV4-3	TRBJ2-1	.	CASSQGAGTSSYNEQFF	TGCGCCAGCAGCCAGGGGGCAGGAACGAGCTCCTACAATGAGCAGTTCTTC
.	TRBV25-1	TRBJ2-1	.	CASSGAAGNYNEQFF	TGTGCCAGCAGTGGGGCGGCAGGGAACTACAATGAGCAGTTCTTC
TRBD2	TRBV3-1/TRBV3-2	TRBJ2-1	.	CASIKSGGVAHEQFF	TGTGCCAGCATCAAAAGCGGGGGGGTAGCACATGAGCAGTTCTTC
.	TRBV7-2	TRBJ1-2	.	CASSRSNYGYTF	TGTGCCAGCAGTCGGTCTAACTATGGCTACACCTTC
TRBD1	TRBV7-9	TRBJ1-5	.	CASSPAGGTFGPQHF	TGTGCCAGCAGCCCGGCAGGGGGCACCTTTGGGCCCCAGCATTTT
.	TRBV21-1	TRBJ1-2	once	CASSLRLIGQFQASYGYTF	TGTGCCAGCAGCTTACGCTTAATAGGACAGTTTCAAGCGTCCTATGGCTACACCTTC
TRBD2	TRBV4-3	TRBJ2-7	.	CASSQDLRGGSYEQYF	TGCGCCAGCAGCCAAGATTTGCGGGGGGGTTCCTACGAGCAGTACTTC
.	TRBV10-3	TRBJ2-7	.	CAISDLRVSSEQYF	TGTGCCATCAGTGACCTCAGGGTCTCCTCCGAGCAGTACTTC
.	TRBV6-6	TRBJ2-7	.	CASANRDEQYF	TGTGCCAGCGCAAACAGGGACGAGCAGTACTTC
TRBD2	TRBV2	TRBJ2-7	once	CASSGWGTSGGPLYEQYF	TGTGCCAGCAGTGGATGGGGAACTAGCGGGGGGCCACTCTACGAGCAGTACTTC
.	TRBV6-5	TRBJ1-1	.	CASSYSRARSTEAFF	TGTGCCAGCAGTTACTCCAGGGCGCGGAGCACTGAAGCTTTCTTT
TRBD2	TRBV12-3/TRBV12-4	TRBJ2-7	.	CASSQGLVYEQYF	TGTGCCAGCAGCCAGGGACTAGTCTACGAGCAGTACTTC
.	TRBV28	TRBJ2-5	few	CASSLYGSETQYF	TGTGCCAGCAGTTTATATGGCAGTGAGACCCAGTACTTC
TRBD2	TRBV9	TRBJ2-3	.	CASSVVAGGPDTQYF	TGTGCCAGCAGCGTAGTTGCGGGAGGGCCCGATACGCAGTATTTT
.	TRBV7-9	TRBJ2-2	.	CASTSLQGTSNTGELFF	TGTGCCAGCACCTCCCTGCAGGGGACATCGAACACCGGGGAGCTGTTTTTT
TRBD2	TRBV5-4	TRBJ2-3	.	CASSLELAGDLGDTQYF	TGTGCCAGCAGCTTGGAACTAGCGGGGGACCTGGGTGATACGCAGTATTTT
.	TRBV20-1	TRBJ1-3	.	CSASPLSSGNTIYF	TGCAGTGCTAGTCCACTTTCCTCTGGAAACACCATATATTTT
.	TRBV28	TRBJ2-4	.	CASTEGAKNIQYF	TGTGCCAGCACGGAGGGGGCCAAAAACATTCAGTACTTC